The 30 T cell receptor beta chains given below trace back to one sample, sequenced in a study of cytomegalovirus exposure and HLA in healthy donors. The PCR employed 60 Vbeta primers together with 13 Jbeta primers. Clones were read by immunoSEQ multiplex PCR, and TCRdb kept only the in-frame ones, dropping some. The sample has roughly 63,000 clones, about 75% seen once; the top ten hold around 21%. Sequencing was done on a sample of PBMCs. These receptors were collected from a middle-aged woman in good health and CMV-seropositive.

The CDR3 DNA reads as TGTGCCAGCAGCTCGGGAAGAGGGAATGAGCAGTTCTTC. Protein: CASSSGRGNEQFF. This chain connects TRBV7-9 to TRBJ2-1; possibly TRBD2 for D (5 bases). From germline, CDR1 is SEHNR and CDR2 FQNEAQ (reference sequence). With 4 bases removed from V and 7 bases from J, the gap between germline ends came to 11 bases. CDR3 length: 13 amino acids.

In its sample, this clone was seen a few times. The V call is TRBV7-2, the J call TRBJ1-5, with 10 bases matching TRBD1. Germline V CDR1 and CDR2: SGHTA, FQGNSA. The trim removed 5 bases at V and 5 bases at J, leaving 3 bases unmatched. CDR3 length equals 14 residues. The CDR3 region is CASSPGQGYQPQHF. CDR3 nucleotide sequence: TGTGCCAGCAGCCCGGGACAGGGGTATCAGCCCCAGCATTTT. The variable domain in full, completed from reference TRBV7-2 and TRBJ1-5, reads GAGVSQSPSNKVTEKGKDVELRCDPISGHTALYWYRQSLGQGLEFLIYFQGNSAPDKSGLPSDRFSAERTGGSVSTLTIQRTQQEDSAVYLCASSPGQGYQPQHFGDGTRLSIL.

In the case of this clone: This same CDR3 is encoded by further DNA sequences in the sample. The V call is TRBV27, the J call TRBJ2-7; 9 bases match TRBD1. This CDR3 spans 15 amino acids. Germline values: CDR1 MNHEY, CDR2 SMNVEV (reference sequence). Unmatched junction bases numbered 11, after V lost 6 bases and J lost 5 bases. The CDR3 nucleotides are TGTGCCAGCAGCTTCAGAGGACAGGGGCTCCACGAGCAGTACTTC. This codes for CASSFRGQGLHEQYF.

The rearrangement links TRBV27 to TRBJ2-7, with 9 bases matching TRBD1. Unmatched junction bases numbered 7, after V lost 6 bases and J lost 1 base. There are 15 residues in the CDR3. Germline assignment: CDR1 MNHEY and CDR2 SMNVEV (reference sequence). The CDR3 DNA reads TGTGCCAGCAGCCTCAGGACAGGGGTGTCCTACGAGCAGTACTTC. This codes for CASSLRTGVSYEQYF.

This clone was observed once. The rearrangement uses TRBV2 and TRBJ1-2; D gene ambiguous. The length of the CDR3 is 11 residues. V gave up 7 bases and J gave up 1 base, with 4 bases separating them. From germline, CDR1 is SNHLY and CDR2 FYNNEI. This CDR3 is CASTNNYGYTF. DNA of the CDR3: TGTGCCAGCACAAATAACTATGGCTACACCTTC.

This chain's CDR3 is CASSPRAGIQPQHF. The DNA of the CDR3 is TGTGCCAGCAGTCCCCGAGCAGGGATCCAGCCCCAGCATTTT. The V and J genes are TRBV6-1 and TRBJ1-5; possibly TRBD1 for D (5 bases). V was cut by 5 bases and J by 7 bases, with 15 bases left in between. Germline assignment: CDR1 MNHNS and CDR2 SASEGT. The CDR3 length is 14 residues.

V is TRBV2 and J is TRBJ2-7; 11 bases agree with TRBD2. Trimming at V came to 7 bases and at J to 2 bases, leaving 7 bases not matched to a gene. In germline, CDR1 is SNHLY, CDR2 FYNNEI. This CDR3 contains 15 residues. The CDR3 nucleotides are TGTGCCAGCATCCGCCTAGCGGGGGGTCCCTACGAGCAGTACTTC. Residues: CASIRLAGGPYEQYF. Full variable domain (remainder filled in from reference TRBV2 and TRBJ2-7): EPEVTQTPSHQVTQMGQEVILRCVPISNHLYFYWYRQILGQKVEFLVSFYNNEISEKSEIFDDQFSVERPDGSNFTLKIRSTKLEDSAMYFCASIRLAGGPYEQYFGPGTRLTVT.

This clone was detected only a few times. This chain connects TRBV7-6 to TRBJ2-1; D perhaps matches TRBD1 (5 bases). The V and J ends lost 6 bases and 5 bases respectively, with 14 bases between them. CDR1 is SGHVS and CDR2 is FNYEAQ in the germline V gene. CDR3 length: 14 amino acids. The CDR3 DNA follows: TGTGCCAGCAGACGAAAGATACAGGACAATGAGCAGTTCTTC. It codes for CASRRKIQDNEQFF.

J is TRBJ2-1 and V is TRBV19, with 7 bases aligning to TRBD2. There are 15 residues in the CDR3. V trimming: 6 bases; J trimming: 4 bases; junction bases outside the gene matches: 9. Germline V lookup: CDR1 LNHDA, CDR2 SQIVND (reference sequence). For the CDR3, the DNA is TGTGCCAGTAGCTTGGGGGGGGTTGGGTACAATGAGCAGTTCTTC. Translating it yields CASSLGGVGYNEQFF.

This clone was seen a few times. J is TRBJ2-6 and V is TRBV9, with unresolved D. Trimming took 0 bases from V and 0 from J, leaving 4 bases between them. From germline, CDR1 is SGDLS and CDR2 YYNGEE. The CDR3 loop spans 15 amino acids. CDR3 region: CASSVAGSGANVLTF. CDR3 nucleotide sequence: TGTGCCAGCAGCGTAGCAGGCTCTGGGGCCAACGTCCTGACTTTC.

The gene calls are TRBV4-2 and TRBJ2-3; 13 nucleotides agree with TRBD2. Germline loops: CDR1 LGHNA, CDR2 YNFKEQ. The length of the CDR3 is 17 residues. V lost 2 bases to trimming and J lost 2 bases; unmatched junction nucleotides: 4. The CDR3 DNA is TGTGCCAGCAGCCAATTGACTAGCGGGGGGCCCACAGATACGCAGTATTTT. Amino acids: CASSQLTSGGPTDTQYF.

This clone was recorded once. This chain connects TRBV20-1 to TRBJ1-2; D remains unclear. The CDR3 contains 11 residues. Germline V gene lookup returns CDR1 DFQATT and CDR2 SNEGSKA (reference sequence). V was clipped by 4 bases and J by 11 bases, with 14 bases between them. Written as DNA, the CDR3 is TGCAGTGCTACATATGGGAGTGGATACACCTTC. Translating gives CSATYGSGYTF.

In its sample, this clone was seen once. This chain uses TRBV29-1 with TRBJ2-2; D perhaps matches TRBD1 (6 bases). Germline V gives CDR1 SQVTM, CDR2 ANQGSEA. Between the trimmed V and J ends, which lost 6 bases and 7 bases, there was a span of 12 bases. The CDR3 is 12 amino acids. This CDR3 reads CSVAHRVGELFF. CDR3 nucleotide sequence: TGCAGCGTCGCCCACAGGGTCGGGGAGCTGTTTTTT.

The V call is TRBV27, the J call TRBJ2-1; perhaps TRBD1 as D (6 bases). Looked up from germline, CDR1 is MNHEY and CDR2 is SMNVEV (reference sequence). CDR3 length: 14 residues. The germline V and J ends were trimmed by 6 bases and 5 bases, with 14 bases remaining between them. The CDR3, as DNA: TGTGCCAGCAGAATCCGCCGGGACAACAATGAGCAGTTCTTC. It codes for CASRIRRDNNEQFF.

The chain carries TRBV7-3 and TRBJ2-2; D is undetermined. The CDR3 has 14 amino acids. Trimming removed 2 bases at V and 0 bases at J, with 4 bases between. CDR1 and CDR2 from the germline V gene are SGHTA and FQGTGA. The CDR3 region is CASSLLANTGELFF. The CDR3 nucleotides read TGTGCCAGCAGCTTACTAGCGAACACCGGGGAGCTGTTTTTT.

This clone appeared once. The V call is TRBV5-8, the J call TRBJ2-7, with 12 bases lining up with TRBD1. Germline V gene lookup returns CDR1 SGHTS and CDR2 YDEGEE. The CDR3 has 16 residues. Losses at the gene ends were 3 bases for V and 6 bases for J; bases not matched to a gene: 10. The CDR3 DNA reads TGTGCCAGCAGCTCACCGGGGGGGACAGGGGGCTCCGAGCAGTACTTC. Translation: CASSSPGGTGGSEQYF.

The chain has TRBV10-3 and TRBJ1-5; possibly TRBD1 for D (5 bases). CDR3 length: 14 residues. CDR1 ENHRY and CDR2 SYGVKD come from the germline V gene. V lost 7 bases, J lost 2 bases, and 12 bases lay in between. This CDR3 reads CAIKDPGGNQPQHF. The CDR3 DNA is TGTGCCATCAAAGACCCGGGGGGCAATCAGCCCCAGCATTTT.

This chain uses TRBV14 with TRBJ2-1; D is ambiguous. The CDR3 contains 16 residues. V dropped 6 bases and J dropped 0 bases, with 15 bases sitting between them. Germline V gene data show CDR1 as SGHDN and CDR2 as FVKESK. The CDR3: CASSQLGRSSYNEQFF. CDR3 DNA: TGTGCCAGCAGTCAATTAGGTCGGAGCTCCTACAATGAGCAGTTCTTC.

J is TRBJ1-2 and V is TRBV4-3; D perhaps matches TRBD1 (5 bases). The CDR3 has 18 residues. V was clipped by 0 bases and J by 3 bases, with 20 bases between them. The germline V gene has CDR1 LGHNA and CDR2 YSLEER. CDR3 DNA sequence: TGCGCCAGCAGCCAAGATGGGGGGGGGTACAGGAGCGACTATGGCTACACCTTC. Amino acid sequence: CASSQDGGGYRSDYGYTF.

The chain carries TRBV29-1 and TRBJ1-2; TRBD1 agrees at 9 bases. The CDR3 sequence is 13 residues long. The V gene's germline CDR1 is SQVTM and CDR2 ANQGSEA. The junction had 9 bases not matched to a gene; V was cut back by 6 bases and J by 7 bases. For the CDR3, the DNA is TGCAGCGTAACTCTTGGACAGGGGCTTGGCTACACCTTC. As protein: CSVTLGQGLGYTF.

The rearrangement uses TRBV18 and TRBJ2-3; 9 bases align to TRBD2. Germline values: CDR1 KGHSH, CDR2 LQKENI. CDR3 length equals 15 residues. The V gene end was trimmed by 6 bases and the J gene end by 5 bases; junction bases not matched to a gene: 9. The CDR3 protein is CASSLAGSLRDTQYF. DNA for the CDR3: TGTGCCAGCTCCCTAGCGGGGAGCCTCCGAGATACGCAGTATTTT.

Details on this clone: Compared with germline, one end of the junction differs, possibly owing to a read error. The V and J genes are TRBV7-9 and TRBJ2-7, with D possibly matching TRBD2 (5 bases). The germline CDR1 and CDR2 sequences are SEHNR and FQNEAQ (reference sequence). The CDR3 is made up of 15 amino acids. For the CDR3, the DNA is TGTTCCAGCAGCTTAGAGCAGGTGGGGAGCTACGAGCAGTACTTC. Translation gives CSSSLEQVGSYEQYF.

This chain links TRBV6-1 with TRBJ1-3, with D tentatively TRBD1 (5 bases). Germline V gives CDR1 MNHNS, CDR2 SASEGT. The CDR3 is 15 amino acids. The V end was cut by 4 bases, the J end by 0 bases, with 10 bases between. CDR3 bases: TGTGCCAGCAGTGCCCCCAGGGTCTCTGGAAACACCATATATTTT. It codes for CASSAPRVSGNTIYF.

This clone was seen a handful of times. J is TRBJ2-5 and V is TRBV5-1; D might be TRBD1 (6 bases). Germline CDR1 SGHRS, CDR2 YFSETQ. The CDR3 has 14 amino acids. Trimming took off 3 bases at V and 1 base at J, with 10 bases between the two ends. The CDR3 protein is CASSSGHVQETQYF. Written as DNA, the CDR3 is TGCGCCAGCAGCTCGGGACACGTCCAAGAGACCCAGTACTTC.

This rearrangement joins TRBV19 to TRBJ2-6, with D possibly matching TRBD1 (7 bases). Germline CDR1 reads LNHDA; CDR2 reads SQIVND (reference sequence). The CDR3 totals 17 residues. The V end was cut by 8 bases, the J end by 0 bases, with 17 bases between. CDR3 nucleotides: TGTGCCAGTTCGGCGGGACAGATTTACTCTGGGGCCAACGTCCTGACTTTC. It is translated as CASSAGQIYSGANVLTF.

The chain is built from TRBV15 and TRBJ2-1; 7 bases line up with TRBD1. V shed 7 bases, J shed 0 bases, and the junction held 9 bases outside the gene matches. The CDR3 totals 16 residues. The germline V gene has CDR1 LNHNV and CDR2 YYDKDF (reference sequence). DNA of the CDR3: TGTGCCACCAAGCCTCCGGGACAGAGCTCCTACAATGAGCAGTTCTTC. This codes for CATKPPGQSSYNEQFF.

The rearrangement uses TRBV7-9 and TRBJ2-2; the D gene is possibly TRBD1 (5 bases). CDR3 length: 16 residues. Germline CDR1 reads SEHNR; CDR2 reads FQNEAQ (reference sequence). Trimming removed 2 bases from V and 4 bases from J, with 14 bases in between. CDR3 coding DNA: TGTGCCAGCAGCTTAAGGGCAGGGTTGGGCACCGGGGAGCTGTTTTTT. Translated: CASSLRAGLGTGELFF.

The rearrangement uses TRBV5-5 and TRBJ2-2, with D perhaps TRBD2 (6 bases). CDR1 and CDR2 from the germline V gene are SGHKS and YYEKEE (reference sequence). CDR3 size: 16 residues. V lost 0 bases and J 1 base, leaving 10 bases between the germline ends. CDR3 DNA sequence: TGTGCCAGCAGCTTGGTAGGGCGGGGGAACACCGGGGAGCTGTTTTTT. Protein sequence: CASSLVGRGNTGELFF.

The V call is TRBV2, the J call TRBJ2-3; D ambiguous. CDR3 length equals 13 residues. Trimming removed 5 bases from V and 1 base from J, with 7 bases in between. Germline loops: CDR1 SNHLY, CDR2 FYNNEI. The CDR3 loop reads CASSITGTDTQYF. The CDR3 DNA is TGTGCCAGCAGTATCACAGGCACAGATACGCAGTATTTT.

The chain carries TRBV29-1 and TRBJ1-2, with 8 bases matching TRBD1. The CDR3 runs 14 residues. Losses at the gene ends were 6 bases for V and 4 bases for J; bases not matched to a gene: 10. Germline V gene lookup returns CDR1 SQVTM and CDR2 ANQGSEA. The CDR3 region is CSVQGQGPFYGYTF. The CDR3 nucleotides are TGCAGCGTACAAGGACAGGGCCCTTTCTATGGCTACACCTTC.